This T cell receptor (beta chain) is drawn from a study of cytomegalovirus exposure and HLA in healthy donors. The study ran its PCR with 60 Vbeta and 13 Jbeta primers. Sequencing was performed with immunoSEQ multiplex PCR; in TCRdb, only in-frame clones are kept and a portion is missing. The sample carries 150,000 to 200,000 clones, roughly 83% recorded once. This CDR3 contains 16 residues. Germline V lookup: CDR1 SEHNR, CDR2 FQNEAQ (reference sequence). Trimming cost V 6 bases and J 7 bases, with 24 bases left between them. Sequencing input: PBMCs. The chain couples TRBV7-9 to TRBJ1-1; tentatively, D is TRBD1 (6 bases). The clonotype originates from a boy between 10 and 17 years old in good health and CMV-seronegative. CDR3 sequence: CASRPEGGESKGEAFF. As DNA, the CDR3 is TGTGCCAGCAGGCCAGAGGGGGGGGAGAGTAAGGGTGAAGCTTTCTTT.